The clone carrying this T cell receptor (beta chain) appeared once. The data belong to a study of blood T cell repertoires in COVID-19. Looking at the study overall: Italy, Spain and the United States were the sources of the convalescent and acute COVID-19 samples. T cells, B-cell-depleted T cells, or PBMCs supplied cDNA or gDNA.

In germline, CDR1 is SGHNT, CDR2 YYREEE (reference sequence). Trimming stripped 3 bases from V and 0 bases from J, with 11 bases between. This CDR3 has 15 amino acids. Original analysis: Estimated nucleated cell counts came from reference gene primer amplification. Only in-frame clones appear in the TCRdb table, and some are missing; sequencing was by immunoSEQ multiplex PCR. D and trimming come from the DNA, and the V and J calls and clone size come from that table. The repertoire holds 60,000 to 85,000 clones, with about 91% as singletons. Followed over time, Seattle patients had been enrolled while infection was active.

The chain joins TRBV5-4 to TRBJ2-3; tentative D call: TRBD2 (5 bases). The sequencing input was peripheral blood. The TCR originated in a middle-aged man with COVID-19, enrolled during active disease. In DNA form, the CDR3 reads TGTGCCAGCAGCTCCCGGGGTGCTAGCACAGATACGCAGTATTTT. Its protein product is CASSSRGASTDTQYF.